This T cell receptor beta chain was captured in a study of Ad26.COV2.S vaccination and SARS-CoV-2 variants. The treatment is: 19 received Ad26.COV2.S at low or high dose, single or two shots; 5 received placebo; per-sample allocation not given. Specimen acquisition occurred on day 63 following the initial vaccine or placebo injection. An adult aged 18-55 years in Boston served as the donor. Looked up from germline, CDR1 is SGHDN and CDR2 is FVKESK. This CDR3 region has 14 residues. Between the trimmed V and J ends, which lost 3 bases and 0 bases, there was a span of 9 bases. Profiled with immunoSEQ multiplex PCR; TCRdb holds only in-frame clones, not every one. Seen here are hundreds of thousands of clones, 75% to 90% observed once, and the top ten hold around 11%.

The chain recombines TRBV14 with TRBJ2-7, with D perhaps matching TRBD2 (6 bases). The source of this sequence is a person aged 18 to 59 who received the Ad26.COV2.S COVID-19 vaccine or a placebo. The sample was peripheral blood, taken in a trial of Ad26.COV2.S vaccine versus placebo. The CDR3 DNA sequence: TGTGCCAGCAGCCACATGGGGGGCTCCTACGAGCAGTACTTC. It encodes CASSHMGGSYEQYF.